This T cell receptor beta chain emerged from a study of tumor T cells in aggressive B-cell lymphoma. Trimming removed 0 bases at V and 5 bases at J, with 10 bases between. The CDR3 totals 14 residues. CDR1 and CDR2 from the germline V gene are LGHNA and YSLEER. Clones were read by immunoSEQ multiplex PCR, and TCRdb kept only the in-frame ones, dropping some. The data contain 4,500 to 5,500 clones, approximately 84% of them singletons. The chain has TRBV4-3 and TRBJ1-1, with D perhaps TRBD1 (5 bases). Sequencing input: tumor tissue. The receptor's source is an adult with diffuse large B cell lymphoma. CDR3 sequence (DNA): TGCGCCAGCAGCCAAGATTGGGGGGATACTGAAGCTTTCTTT. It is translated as CASSQDWGDTEAFF.